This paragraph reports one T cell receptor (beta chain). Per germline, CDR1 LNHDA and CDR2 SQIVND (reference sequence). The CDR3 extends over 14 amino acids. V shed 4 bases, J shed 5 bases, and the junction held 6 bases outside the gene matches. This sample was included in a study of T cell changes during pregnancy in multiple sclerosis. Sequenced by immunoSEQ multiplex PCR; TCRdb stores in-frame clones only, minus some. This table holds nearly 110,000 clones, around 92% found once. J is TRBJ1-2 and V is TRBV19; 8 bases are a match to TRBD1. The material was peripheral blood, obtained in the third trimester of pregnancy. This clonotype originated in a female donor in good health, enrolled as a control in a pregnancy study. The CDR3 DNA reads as TGTGCCAGTAGTAGCGGACAGGGCTGGTATGGCTACACCTTC. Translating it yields CASSSGQGWYGYTF. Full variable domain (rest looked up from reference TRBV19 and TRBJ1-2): DGGITQSPKYLFRKEGQNVTLSCEQNLNHDAMYWYRQDPGQGLRLIYYSQIVNDFQKGDIAEGYSVSREKKESFPLTVTSAQKNPTAFYLCASSSGQGWYGYTFGSGTRLTVV.